This TCR beta chain is drawn from a study of blood T cell repertoires in COVID-19. Study at large: Samples of COVID-19 (acute and convalescent) were obtained from the United States, Italy and Spain. From T cells, B-cell-depleted T cells, or PBMCs came the material, which was cDNA or gDNA.

Germline CDR1 and CDR2: MNHNY and SVGAGI (reference sequence). Trimming removed 0 bases from V and 4 bases from J, with 10 bases in between. The CDR3 sequence is 14 residues long. In the authors' workflow: How many nucleated cells were present was estimated from reference gene primer amplification. This table comes from immunoSEQ multiplex PCR, and its TCRdb copy is limited to in-frame clones, with some not included. V and J calls plus clone size are reproduced from that table; the DNA served to infer D and trimming. The data contain about 120,000 clones, approximately 80% of them singletons. This sequence was found in a human donor in a cohort sampled during active COVID-19. This chain connects TRBV6-6 to TRBJ2-7; D gene unclear. Sequenced input: peripheral blood. The DNA of the CDR3 is TGTGCCAGCAGTTACTCGAGTGTTTCTTACGAGCAGTACTTC. It translates to CASSYSSVSYEQYF.